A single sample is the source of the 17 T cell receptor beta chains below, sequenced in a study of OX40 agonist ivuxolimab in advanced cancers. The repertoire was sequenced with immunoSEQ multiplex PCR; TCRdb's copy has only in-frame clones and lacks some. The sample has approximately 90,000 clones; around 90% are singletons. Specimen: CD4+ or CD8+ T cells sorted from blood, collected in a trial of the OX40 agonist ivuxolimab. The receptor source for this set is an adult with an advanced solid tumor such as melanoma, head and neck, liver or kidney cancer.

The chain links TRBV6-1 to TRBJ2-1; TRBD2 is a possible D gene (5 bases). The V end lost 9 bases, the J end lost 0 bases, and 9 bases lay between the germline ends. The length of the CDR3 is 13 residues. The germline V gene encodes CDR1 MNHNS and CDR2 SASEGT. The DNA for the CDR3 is TGTGCCAGTCCGGGGTACTCCTACAATGAGCAGTTCTTC. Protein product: CASPGYSYNEQFF.

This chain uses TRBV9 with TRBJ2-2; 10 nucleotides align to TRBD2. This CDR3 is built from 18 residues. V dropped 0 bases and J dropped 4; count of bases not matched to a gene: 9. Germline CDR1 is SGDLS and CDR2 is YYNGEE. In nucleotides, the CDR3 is TGTGCCAGCAGCGTAGCCCCCCTAGCGGGAGACGGCACCGGGGAGCTGTTTTTT. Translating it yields CASSVAPLAGDGTGELFF.

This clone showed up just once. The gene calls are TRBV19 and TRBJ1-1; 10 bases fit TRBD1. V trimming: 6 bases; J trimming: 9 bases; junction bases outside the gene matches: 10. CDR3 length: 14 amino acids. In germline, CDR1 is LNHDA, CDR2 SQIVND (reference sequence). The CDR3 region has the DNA TGTGCCAGTAGACCTCAGACGGGACAGGGGAAAGCTTTCTTT. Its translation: CASRPQTGQGKAFF.

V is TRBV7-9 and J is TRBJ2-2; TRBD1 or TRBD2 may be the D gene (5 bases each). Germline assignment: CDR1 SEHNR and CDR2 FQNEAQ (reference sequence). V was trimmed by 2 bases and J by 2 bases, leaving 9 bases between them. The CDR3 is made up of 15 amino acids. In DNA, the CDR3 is TGTGCCAGCAGCTTACTCGGGACCAACACCGGGGAGCTGTTTTTT. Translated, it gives CASSLLGTNTGELFF.

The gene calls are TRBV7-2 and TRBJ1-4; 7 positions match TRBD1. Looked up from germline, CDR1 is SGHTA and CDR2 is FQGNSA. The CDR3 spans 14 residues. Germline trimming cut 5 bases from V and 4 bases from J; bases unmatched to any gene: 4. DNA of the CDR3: TGTGCCAGCAGCCCGGGACAGATTAATGAAAAACTGTTTTTT. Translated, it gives CASSPGQINEKLFF.

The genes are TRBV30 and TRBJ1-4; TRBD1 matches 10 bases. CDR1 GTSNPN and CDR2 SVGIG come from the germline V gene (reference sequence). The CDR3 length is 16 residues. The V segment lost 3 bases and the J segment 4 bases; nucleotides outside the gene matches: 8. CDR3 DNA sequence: TGTGCCTGGAGACTCGGGACAGGGGCTCTTAATGAAAAACTGTTTTTT. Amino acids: CAWRLGTGALNEKLFF.

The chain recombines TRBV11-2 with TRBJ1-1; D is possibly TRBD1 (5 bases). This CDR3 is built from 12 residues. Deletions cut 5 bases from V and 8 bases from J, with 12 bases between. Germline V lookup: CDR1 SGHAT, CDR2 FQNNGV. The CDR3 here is CASSRAGGEAFF. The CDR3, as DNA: TGTGCCAGCAGCCGGGCTGGGGGAGAAGCTTTCTTT.

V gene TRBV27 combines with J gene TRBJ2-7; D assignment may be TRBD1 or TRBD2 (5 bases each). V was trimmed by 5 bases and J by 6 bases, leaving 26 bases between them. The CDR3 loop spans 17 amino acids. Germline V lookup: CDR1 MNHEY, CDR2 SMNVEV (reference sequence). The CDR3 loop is CASSPSFPGTALVEQYF. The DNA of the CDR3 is TGTGCCAGCAGTCCCTCTTTCCCGGGGACCGCTTTGGTCGAGCAGTACTTC.

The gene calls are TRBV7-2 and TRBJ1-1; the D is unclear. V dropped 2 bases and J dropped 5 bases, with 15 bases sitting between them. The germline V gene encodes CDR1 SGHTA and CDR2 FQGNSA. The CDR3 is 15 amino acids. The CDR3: CASSLIVPRRTEAFF. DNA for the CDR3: TGTGCCAGCAGCTTAATTGTTCCCCGACGGACTGAAGCTTTCTTT.

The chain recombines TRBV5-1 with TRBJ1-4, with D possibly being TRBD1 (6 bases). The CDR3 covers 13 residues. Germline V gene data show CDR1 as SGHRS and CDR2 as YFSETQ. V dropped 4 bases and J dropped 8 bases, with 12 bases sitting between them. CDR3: CASSPGTGEKLFF. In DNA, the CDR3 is TGCGCCAGCAGCCCCGGTACAGGGGAAAAACTGTTTTTT.

CDR3 nucleotides: TGTGCCAGCAGCGCGGCTGCGGGAGGTATCTACGAGCAGTACTTC. It encodes CASSAAAGGIYEQYF. This chain connects TRBV9 to TRBJ2-7, with TRBD2 matching 8 bases. This CDR3 spans 15 amino acids. The ends lost 3 bases at V and 3 bases at J; junction bases unmatched: 8. CDR1 is SGDLS and CDR2 is YYNGEE in the germline V gene. The full variable domain, completed using reference TRBV9 and TRBJ2-7, is DSGVTQTPKHLITATGQRVTLRCSPRSGDLSVYWYQQSLDQGLQFLIQYYNGEERAKGNILERFSAQQFPDLHSELNLSSLELGDSALYFCASSAAAGGIYEQYFGPGTRLTVT.

This CDR3 is CASSQFSSSYEQYF. DNA for the CDR3: TGCGCCAGCAGCCAATTCTCCAGCTCCTACGAGCAGTACTTC. The chain couples TRBV4-3 to TRBJ2-7; D unresolved. This CDR3 is 14 amino acids long. Germline assignment: CDR1 LGHNA and CDR2 YSLEER. Trimming took 2 bases from V and 0 from J, leaving 8 bases between them.

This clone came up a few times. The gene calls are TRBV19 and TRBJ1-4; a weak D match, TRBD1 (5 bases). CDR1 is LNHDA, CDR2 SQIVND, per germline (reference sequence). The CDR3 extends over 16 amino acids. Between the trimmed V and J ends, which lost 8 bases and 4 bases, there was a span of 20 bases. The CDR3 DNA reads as TGTGCCAGTCACGAAATCGGGACCGCCAATAATGAAAAACTGTTTTTT. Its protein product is CASHEIGTANNEKLFF.

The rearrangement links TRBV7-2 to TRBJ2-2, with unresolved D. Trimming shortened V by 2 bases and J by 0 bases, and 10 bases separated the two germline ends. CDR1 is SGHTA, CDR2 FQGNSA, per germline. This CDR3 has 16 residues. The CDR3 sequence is CASSLWWDTNTGELFF. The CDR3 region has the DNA TGTGCCAGCAGCTTATGGTGGGATACGAACACCGGGGAGCTGTTTTTT.

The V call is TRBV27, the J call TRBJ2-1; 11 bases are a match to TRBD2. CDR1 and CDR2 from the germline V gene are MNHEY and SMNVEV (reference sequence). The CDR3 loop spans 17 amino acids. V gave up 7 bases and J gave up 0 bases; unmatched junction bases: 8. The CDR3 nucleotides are TGTGCCAGCATCGGGACTAGCGGAATTAGCTCCTACAATGAGCAGTTCTTC. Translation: CASIGTSGISSYNEQFF.

This chain's CDR3 is CASSEPGKYREQYF. Written as DNA, the CDR3 is TGCGCCAGCAGCGAACCGGGAAAGTACCGAGAGCAGTACTTC. The gene calls are TRBV5-1 and TRBJ2-7; D might be TRBD2 (5 bases). The CDR3 runs 14 residues. Trimming stripped 4 bases from V and 7 bases from J, with 18 bases between. Germline V lookup: CDR1 SGHRS, CDR2 YFSETQ.

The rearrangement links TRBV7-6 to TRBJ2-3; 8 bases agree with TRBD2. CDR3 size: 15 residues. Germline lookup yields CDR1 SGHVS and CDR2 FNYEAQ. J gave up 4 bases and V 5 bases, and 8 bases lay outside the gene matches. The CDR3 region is CASSGLGTSSDTQYF. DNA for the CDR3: TGTGCCAGCAGCGGCTTAGGGACTAGTTCAGATACGCAGTATTTT.